This T cell receptor beta chain stems from a study of T cell responses to AZD1222 COVID-19 vaccine. Broader study findings: Repertoire collection took place solely once the T cell response had peaked.

Germline CDR1 and CDR2: MNHNY and SVGAGI (reference sequence). Trimming removed 5 bases from V and 0 bases from J, with 8 bases in between. The CDR3 loop spans 14 amino acids. Comment on this clone: The target antigen is unknown.

The protocol was immunoSEQ multiplex PCR, while the TCRdb copy is restricted to in-frame clones and leaves out a portion. The sample has under 100,000 clones; roughly 87% are singletons. The chain carries TRBV6-6 and TRBJ1-5; D remains unclear. The clonotype comes from an adult who received the AZD1222 COVID-19 vaccine. Specimen: peripheral blood, collected 28 days after the second AZD1222 dose. The CDR3 DNA is TGTGCCAGCAGTCAGACGAATAGCAATCAGCCCCAGCATTTT. Translating it yields CASSQTNSNQPQHF.